This passage covers 32 T cell receptor beta chains from one sample sequenced in a study of beta chain features in type 1 diabetes. Study results and caveats: All four CD4+ subsets from Type 1 diabetes patients carried moderately but significantly shorter TCRB CDR3s.

What these receptors recognize is not known. The authors reverse transcribed all of the isolated RNA, so sequencing captured expressed TCRB transcripts. Generated by immunoSEQ multiplex PCR, the TCRdb table keeps only in-frame clones and is missing some. The table includes over 200,000 clones, roughly 11% detected once. Sequencing input: naive CD4+ T cells from blood. These receptors were collected from a man aged 25 to 45 with type 1 diabetes.

V and J are TRBV15 and TRBJ2-1, with D uncertain. Trimming left V 0 bases short and J 9 bases short, with 9 bases between. The CDR3 length is 13 residues. In germline, CDR1 is LNHNV, CDR2 YYDKDF (reference sequence). CDR3 DNA sequence: TGTGCCACCAGCAGAGATGAGCCGGGTGAGCAGTTCTTC. Its protein is CATSRDEPGEQFF.

This clone was seen more than once but under ten times. V gene TRBV5-1 combines with J gene TRBJ2-1, with TRBD2 identical over 10 bases. Losses at the gene ends were 4 bases for V and 13 bases for J; bases not matched to a gene: 11. The CDR3 is made up of 14 amino acids. Per germline, CDR1 SGHRS and CDR2 YFSETQ. The CDR3 loop reads CASSLLERGGLQFF. In DNA, the CDR3 is TGCGCCAGCAGCCTCCTAGAGCGGGGGGGCTTACAGTTCTTC.

The chain has TRBV2 and TRBJ2-7; tentatively, D is TRBD2 (7 bases). The germline CDR1 and CDR2 sequences are SNHLY and FYNNEI. This CDR3 comprises 14 residues. The V and J ends lost 5 bases and 9 bases respectively, with 20 bases between them. CDR3 sequence reads: CASSIGDRGAGQYF. The CDR3 DNA reads TGTGCCAGCAGTATCGGCGATCGGGGGGCTGGGCAGTACTTC.

This clone was found a few times. The rearrangement links TRBV6-1 to TRBJ2-7; 7 bases align to TRBD1. Trimming cost V 1 base and J 5 bases; bases outside gene matches: 8. The CDR3 totals 15 residues. Germline assignment: CDR1 MNHNS and CDR2 SASEGT. The DNA for the CDR3 is TGTGCCAGCAGTGAAGGATCAGGGGGTCGGGACGAGCAGTACTTC. Translated, it gives CASSEGSGGRDEQYF.

The chain recombines TRBV30 with TRBJ2-3; 8 positions agree with TRBD2. The CDR3 runs 13 residues. CDR1 is GTSNPN and CDR2 is SVGIG in the germline V gene (reference sequence). V dropped 1 base and J dropped 6; count of bases not matched to a gene: 3. CDR3 amino acids: CAWSATGGDTQYF. The CDR3 nucleotides are TGTGCCTGGAGTGCGACGGGAGGGGATACGCAGTATTTT.

This clone appeared a few times. The gene calls are TRBV18 and TRBJ2-3, with 7 bases aligning to TRBD2. The CDR3 is 16 residues long. Trimming removed 1 base from V and 1 base from J; junction bases left unmatched: 5. Germline values: CDR1 KGHSH, CDR2 LQKENI. The CDR3 loop is CASSPQASGGTDTQYF. The DNA for the CDR3 is TGTGCCAGCTCACCACAGGCTAGCGGAGGCACAGATACGCAGTATTTT.

This clone showed up just a few times. The gene calls are TRBV4-2 and TRBJ1-1; 8 nucleotides match TRBD1. The CDR3 runs to 17 residues. CDR1 and CDR2 from the germline V gene are LGHNA and YNFKEQ. Trimming at V came to 1 base and at J to 1 base, leaving 8 bases not matched to a gene. The CDR3 loop reads CASSQGAGGSGNTEAFF. As DNA, the CDR3 is TGTGCCAGCAGCCAAGGGGCAGGGGGCTCGGGGAACACTGAAGCTTTCTTT.

This clone was counted between two and nine times. The V and J genes are TRBV5-1 and TRBJ2-2; D is perhaps TRBD2 (5 bases). The CDR3 runs to 16 residues. Deletions cut 1 base from V and 0 bases from J, with 10 bases between. Germline lookup yields CDR1 SGHRS and CDR2 YFSETQ. This CDR3 is CASSLFGGSNTGELFF. CDR3 coding DNA: TGCGCCAGCAGCTTGTTCGGAGGATCGAACACCGGGGAGCTGTTTTTT.

The genes are TRBV28 and TRBJ2-7; 8 bases match TRBD1. V was clipped by 5 bases and J by 7 bases; unmatched bases: 7. The CDR3 consists of 13 residues. The germline gives CDR1 MDHEN, CDR2 SYDVKM. CDR3 amino acids: CASSPPDRAEQYF. CDR3 bases: TGTGCCAGCAGTCCCCCGGACAGGGCAGAGCAGTACTTC.

This clone was seen a handful of times. The chain is built from TRBV4-2 and TRBJ2-1; TRBD2 agrees at 8 bases. The CDR3 has 15 residues. Germline V lookup: CDR1 LGHNA, CDR2 YNFKEQ. V lost 0 bases to trimming and J lost 7 bases; unmatched junction nucleotides: 5. The CDR3 sequence is CASSQDLAGRNEQFF. The CDR3 coding sequence is TGTGCCAGCAGCCAAGATTTAGCGGGGCGGAATGAGCAGTTCTTC.

This clone has only a few counts. The CDR3 DNA is TGCAGCGTTGTAAGAGGGATTAACTATGGCTACACCTTC. Encoded protein: CSVVRGINYGYTF. The chain has TRBV29-1 and TRBJ1-2; D ambiguous. The CDR3 is 13 residues long. Trimming stripped 4 bases from V and 1 base from J, with 10 bases between. Germline V gene data show CDR1 as SQVTM and CDR2 as ANQGSEA.

This chain links TRBV7-9 with TRBJ1-6; D is ambiguous. Trimming removed 4 bases at V and 6 bases at J, with 7 bases between. Looked up from germline, CDR1 is SEHNR and CDR2 is FQNEAQ (reference sequence). There are 13 residues in the CDR3. DNA of the CDR3: TGTGCCAGCAGCTGGTCGGTTAATTCACCCCTCCACTTT. This translates into CASSWSVNSPLHF.

This clone came up a few times. The V and J genes are TRBV25-1 and TRBJ1-2; TRBD1 is a possible D gene (5 bases). Germline-derived CDR1 and CDR2 are MGHDK and SYGVNS. V lost 5 bases and J 1 base, leaving 11 bases between the germline ends. The CDR3 is 14 residues long. The CDR3 DNA reads TGTGCCAGCAGTTTATCGGGGGTTAACTATGGCTACACCTTC. This encodes CASSLSGVNYGYTF.

This clone was recorded a few times. The sample holds other DNA sequences that translate to the same CDR3. V gene TRBV5-1 combines with J gene TRBJ2-3, with 12 bases aligning to TRBD2. Germline V gene sequence: CDR1 SGHRS, CDR2 YFSETQ. The length of the CDR3 is 16 residues. The trim removed 4 bases at V and 3 bases at J, leaving 6 bases unmatched. DNA for the CDR3: TGCGCCAGCAGCCTGACTAGCGGGGGCCGAACAGATACGCAGTATTTT. Protein sequence: CASSLTSGGRTDTQYF.

J is TRBJ2-5 and V is TRBV7-8; the match to TRBD1 covers 8 bases. CDR3 length: 15 residues. Trimming removed 5 bases from V and 4 bases from J; junction bases left unmatched: 9. The germline CDR1 and CDR2 sequences are SGHVS and FQNEAQ. The DNA for the CDR3 is TGTGCCAGCAGCCCCCGACAGGGGACAGGAGAGACCCAGTACTTC. Protein: CASSPRQGTGETQYF. The full variable domain, rest sourced from reference TRBV7-8 and TRBJ2-5, is GAGVSQSPRYKVAKRGQDVALRCDPISGHVSLFWYQQALGQGPEFLTYFQNEAQLDKSGLPSDRFFAERPEGSVSTLKIQRTQQEDSAVYLCASSPRQGTGETQYFGPGTRLLVL.

This clone was detected a few times. The chain is built from TRBV6-5 and TRBJ1-6, with D maybe TRBD1 (6 bases). The germline gives CDR1 MNHEY, CDR2 SVGAGI. V gave up 3 bases and J gave up 7 bases, with 10 bases separating them. The CDR3 has 14 amino acids. The CDR3 DNA follows: TGTGCCAGCAGTTATACAGGGAAGAATTCACCCCTCCACTTT. This codes for CASSYTGKNSPLHF.

This clone was seen a few times. The chain combines TRBV7-9 with TRBJ1-2; perhaps TRBD1 as D (5 bases). This CDR3 has 13 amino acids. Trimming removed 5 bases from V and 5 bases from J, with 12 bases in between. The germline gives CDR1 SEHNR, CDR2 FQNEAQ (reference sequence). This CDR3 is CASSHRDLYGYTF. The CDR3 DNA is TGTGCCAGCAGCCACCGGGACTTATATGGCTACACCTTC.

This clone has a handful of counts. The chain recombines TRBV25-1 with TRBJ2-5; a possible D gene is TRBD1 (7 bases). The ends were cut back, 6 bases at V and 1 base at J, with 18 bases in the middle. The CDR3 has 16 residues. Germline V gives CDR1 MGHDK, CDR2 SYGVNS. CDR3 loop: CASREAGQGGQETQYF. CDR3 sequence (DNA): TGTGCCAGCAGGGAAGCAGGTCAGGGGGGCCAAGAGACCCAGTACTTC.

This sequence joins TRBV14 and TRBJ2-2; 9 bases map to TRBD1. The V and J ends lost 4 bases and 2 bases, in that order; junction bases with no gene match: 8. The length of the CDR3 is 17 residues. In germline, CDR1 is SGHDN, CDR2 FVKESK. The CDR3 loop is CASSRRPGQGNTGELFF. The CDR3 DNA sequence: TGTGCCAGCAGCCGACGGCCGGGACAGGGAAACACCGGGGAGCTGTTTTTT.

The table lists this clone with a few counts. This sequence joins TRBV18 and TRBJ2-3, with D possibly being TRBD1 (5 bases). V was shortened by 5 bases and J by 0 bases, with 12 bases between the two germline ends. The CDR3 sequence is 15 residues long. The V gene's germline CDR1 is KGHSH and CDR2 LQKENI. DNA of the CDR3: TGTGCCAGCTCAACGGACATAATGAGCACAGATACGCAGTATTTT. It yields the protein CASSTDIMSTDTQYF.

The chain carries TRBV4-1 and TRBJ2-7, with TRBD1 matching over 7 bases. This CDR3 has 15 residues. J lost 4 bases, V lost 0 bases, and 6 bases had no gene match. Germline V gene data show CDR1 as MGHRA and CDR2 as YSYEKL. CDR3 DNA: TGCGCCAGCAGCCAAGACCCCACAGGGGTTTACGAGCAGTACTTC. Amino acid sequence: CASSQDPTGVYEQYF.

The chain carries TRBV7-2 and TRBJ2-7, with 12 bases that match TRBD2. With 2 bases clipped from V and 4 bases from J, the junction kept 6 bases outside the gene matches. CDR1 and CDR2 (germline): SGHTA, FQGNSA. The CDR3 is 16 amino acids. The CDR3 is CASSLFSSGGVYEQYF. CDR3 in DNA: TGTGCCAGCAGCTTATTTTCTAGCGGGGGGGTATACGAGCAGTACTTC.

This clone was found a few times. V usage is TRBV28 and J usage is TRBJ2-5, with 10 bases matching TRBD2. This CDR3 region has 14 residues. Germline V CDR1 and CDR2: MDHEN, SYDVKM. J gave up 4 bases and V 6 bases, and 5 bases lay outside the gene matches. The CDR3 DNA sequence: TGTGCCAGCAGCTTACTAGCGGGGCCAGAGACCCAGTACTTC. Translated: CASSLLAGPETQYF.

The gene calls are TRBV11-2 and TRBJ1-1; unclear D gene. The germline gives CDR1 SGHAT, CDR2 FQNNGV. The CDR3 is 14 amino acids. The ends were cut back, 1 base at V and 1 base at J, with 7 bases in the middle. The CDR3 DNA follows: TGTGCCAGCAGCTTAGGTGGCAGGAACACTGAAGCTTTCTTT. It is translated as CASSLGGRNTEAFF. Full variable domain (remainder filled in from reference TRBV11-2 and TRBJ1-1): EAGVAQSPRYKIIEKRQSVAFWCNPISGHATLYWYQQILGQGPKLLIQFQNNGVVDDSQLPKDRFSAERLKGVDSTLKIQPAKLEDSAVYLCASSLGGRNTEAFFGQGTRLTVV.

This clone was counted a few times. At one end, the junction sequence differs from germline, possibly due to a read error. The V gene is TRBV27, the J gene TRBJ2-5; 8 positions match TRBD1. This CDR3 region has 14 residues. CDR1 and CDR2 from the germline V gene are MNHEY and SMNVEV (reference sequence). CDR3 nucleotides: TGTGCCAGCAGTGCGACAGGGGCCACAGAGGCCCAGTACTTC. This encodes CASSATGATEAQYF.

For the CDR3, the DNA is TGCAGCGTTTCTTTCTCTGGAAACACCATATATTTT. The encoded protein is CSVSFSGNTIYF. The chain employs TRBV29-1 and TRBJ1-3; D unresolved. This CDR3 has 12 residues. V lost 5 bases and J lost 0, with 5 bases in between. Per germline, CDR1 SQVTM and CDR2 ANQGSEA.

This clone appeared a few times. The V and J genes are TRBV7-2 and TRBJ1-6, with 9 bases fitting TRBD1. Trimming took 5 bases from V and 10 from J; bases not matched to a gene: 12. CDR3 size: 16 residues. From germline, CDR1 is SGHTA and CDR2 FQGNSA. CDR3 bases: TGTGCCAGCAGCCCACAGGGGGCCCTTCGTGAGTCACCCCTCCACTTT. It yields the protein CASSPQGALRESPLHF. Full variable domain (missing parts from reference TRBV7-2 and TRBJ1-6): GAGVSQSPSNKVTEKGKDVELRCDPISGHTALYWYRQSLGQGLEFLIYFQGNSAPDKSGLPSDRFSAERTGGSVSTLTIQRTQQEDSAVYLCASSPQGALRESPLHFGNGTRLTVT.

The chain has TRBV5-1 and TRBJ2-5; tentative D call: TRBD2 (5 bases). CDR3 length: 14 amino acids. Trimming cost V 0 bases and J 5 bases, with 11 bases left between them. CDR1 SGHRS and CDR2 YFSETQ come from the germline V gene. The CDR3 sequence is CASSLVQPGETQYF. Here the CDR3 DNA reads TGCGCCAGCAGCTTGGTCCAGCCGGGGGAGACCCAGTACTTC.

This clone came up once. V gene TRBV21-1 combines with J gene TRBJ1-2; the D call in the table, TRBD1, was not verified against the DNA. TRBV21-1 is listed as a pseudogene. The CDR3 length is 10 residues. The CDR3 loop reads CASRGHGYTF. The DNA of the CDR3 is TGTGCCAGCAGGGGCCATGGCTACACCTTC.

CDR3 bases: TGTGCCAGCAGCTTGGACCCAGGGATCGGCGGGGAGCTGTTTTTT. It yields the protein CASSLDPGIGGELFF. J is TRBJ2-2 and V is TRBV5-5; weak D call: TRBD1 (5 bases). This CDR3 has 15 residues. Germline V lookup: CDR1 SGHKS, CDR2 YYEKEE (reference sequence). V was pared by 0 bases and J by 7 bases, with 13 bases between.

The chain couples TRBV5-6 to TRBJ2-1; 10 bases match TRBD2. J lost 9 bases, V lost 4 bases, and 10 bases had no gene match. The germline CDR1 and CDR2 sequences are SGHDT and YYEEEE. The CDR3 has 15 amino acids. CDR3 residues: CASSQRLAGVPEQFF. CDR3 in DNA: TGTGCCAGCAGCCAGCGGCTAGCGGGGGTGCCTGAGCAGTTCTTC.

Written as DNA, the CDR3 is TGTGCCAGCAGACGACCGGGACATTACTATGGCTACACCTTC. Protein: CASRRPGHYYGYTF. The V and J genes are TRBV28 and TRBJ1-2; a weak D match, TRBD1 (6 bases). The CDR3 loop spans 14 amino acids. Trimming left V 6 bases short and J 3 bases short, with 14 bases between. CDR1 MDHEN and CDR2 SYDVKM come from the germline V gene.